This T cell receptor beta chain emerged from a study of T-cell memory formation after mild COVID-19. Germline-derived CDR1 and CDR2 are DFQATT and SNEGSKA (reference sequence). The CDR3 covers 13 residues. The germline V and J ends were trimmed by 2 bases and 5 bases, with 12 bases remaining between them. Ten or more counts support this clonotype. Antigen unknown. Whole-study findings and limits: There was a balanced CD4/CD8 profile in clones contracting day 15 to 85, and later expanders leaned CD4+.

TCRdb recomputed calls from the 5' RACE reads with MiXCR, one row per CDR3 protein. This table holds roughly 250,000 distinct CDR3 sequences, 15% to 20% found once. The clonotype originates from a man in his late teens or twenties who had mild COVID-19 (a few samples of this study predate the infection). Cell type and time point are not known. The chain combines TRBV20-1 with TRBJ1-2, with a weak D call TRBD1 (6 bases). What was sequenced was PBMCs or a T cell subset sorted from them (not recorded which). Here the CDR3 reads CSARSGTSYGYTF. In DNA, the CDR3 is TGCAGTGCTAGAAGCGGGACAAGTTATGGCTACACCTTC.